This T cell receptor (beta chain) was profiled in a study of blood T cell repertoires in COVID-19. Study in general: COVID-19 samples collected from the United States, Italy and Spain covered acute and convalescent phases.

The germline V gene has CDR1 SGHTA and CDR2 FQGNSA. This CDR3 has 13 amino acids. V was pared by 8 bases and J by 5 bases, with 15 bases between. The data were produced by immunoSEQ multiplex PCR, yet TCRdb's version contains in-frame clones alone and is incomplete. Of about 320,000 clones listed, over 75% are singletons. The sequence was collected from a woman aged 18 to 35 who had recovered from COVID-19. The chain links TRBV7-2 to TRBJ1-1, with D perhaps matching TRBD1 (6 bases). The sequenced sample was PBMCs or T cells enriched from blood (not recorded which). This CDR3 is CASSQGSRTEAFF. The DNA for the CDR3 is TGTGCCAGCTCTCAGGGGTCGAGAACTGAAGCTTTCTTT.